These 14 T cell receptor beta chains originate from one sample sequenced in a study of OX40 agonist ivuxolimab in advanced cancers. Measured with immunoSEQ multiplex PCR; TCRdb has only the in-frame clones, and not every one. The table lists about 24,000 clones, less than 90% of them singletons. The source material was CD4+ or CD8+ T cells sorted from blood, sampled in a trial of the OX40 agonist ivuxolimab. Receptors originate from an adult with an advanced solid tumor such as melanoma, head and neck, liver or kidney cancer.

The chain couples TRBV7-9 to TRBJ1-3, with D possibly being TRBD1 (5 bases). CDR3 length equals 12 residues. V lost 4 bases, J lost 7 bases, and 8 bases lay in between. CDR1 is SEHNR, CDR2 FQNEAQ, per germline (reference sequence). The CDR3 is CASSWGRNTIYF. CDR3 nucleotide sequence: TGTGCCAGCAGCTGGGGCAGGAACACCATATATTTT.

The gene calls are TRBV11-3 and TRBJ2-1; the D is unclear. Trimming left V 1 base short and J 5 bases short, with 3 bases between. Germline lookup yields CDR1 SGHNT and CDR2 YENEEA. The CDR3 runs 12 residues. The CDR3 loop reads CASSLGHNEQFF. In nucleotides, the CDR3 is TGTGCCAGCAGCTTAGGTCACAATGAGCAGTTCTTC.

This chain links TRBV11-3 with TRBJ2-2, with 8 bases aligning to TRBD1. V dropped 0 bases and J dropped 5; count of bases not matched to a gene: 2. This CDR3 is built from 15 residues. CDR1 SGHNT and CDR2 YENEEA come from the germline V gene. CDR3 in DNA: TGTGCCAGCAGCTTAGAGACAGGGGTGACCGGGGAGCTGTTTTTT. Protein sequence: CASSLETGVTGELFF.

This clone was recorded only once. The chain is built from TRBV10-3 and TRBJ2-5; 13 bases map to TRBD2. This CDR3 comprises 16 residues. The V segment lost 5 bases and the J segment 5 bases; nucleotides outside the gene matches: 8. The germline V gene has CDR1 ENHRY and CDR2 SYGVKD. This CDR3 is CAISPGTSGTGETQYF. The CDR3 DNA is TGTGCCATCAGTCCCGGGACTAGCGGGACCGGGGAGACCCAGTACTTC.

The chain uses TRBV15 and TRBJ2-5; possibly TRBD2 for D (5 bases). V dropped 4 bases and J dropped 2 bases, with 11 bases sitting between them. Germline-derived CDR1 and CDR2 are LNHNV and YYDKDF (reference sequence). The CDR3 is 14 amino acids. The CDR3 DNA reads TGTGCCACCAGCACCCAACTAGGGCAAGAGACCCAGTACTTC. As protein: CATSTQLGQETQYF.

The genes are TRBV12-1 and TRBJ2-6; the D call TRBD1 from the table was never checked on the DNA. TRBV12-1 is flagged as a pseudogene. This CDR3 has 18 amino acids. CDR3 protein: CASSKTNVGQSRANVLTF. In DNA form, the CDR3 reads TGTGCCAGCAGCAAAACTAATGTAGGACAAAGTCGGGCCAACGTCCTGACTTTC.

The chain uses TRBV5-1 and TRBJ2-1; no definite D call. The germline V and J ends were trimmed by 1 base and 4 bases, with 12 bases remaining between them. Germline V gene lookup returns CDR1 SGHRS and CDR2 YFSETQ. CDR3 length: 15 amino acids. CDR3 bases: TGCGCCAGCAGCTTGACAGCCACCGATTACAATGAGCAGTTCTTC. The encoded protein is CASSLTATDYNEQFF.

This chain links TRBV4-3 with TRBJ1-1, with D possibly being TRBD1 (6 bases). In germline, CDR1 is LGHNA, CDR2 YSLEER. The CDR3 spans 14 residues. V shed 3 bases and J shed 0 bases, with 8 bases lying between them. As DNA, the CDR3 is TGCGCCAGCAGCCACGGGGGCGTGAACACTGAAGCTTTCTTT. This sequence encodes CASSHGGVNTEAFF.

CDR3 in amino acids: CASSQEAGPQHF. In DNA form, the CDR3 reads TGCGCCAGCAGCCAAGAAGCGGGTCCCCAGCATTTT. This chain uses TRBV4-1 with TRBJ1-5; unclear D gene. This CDR3 region has 12 residues. Germline CDR1 and CDR2: MGHRA and YSYEKL. With 0 bases removed from V and 10 bases from J, the gap between germline ends came to 7 bases.

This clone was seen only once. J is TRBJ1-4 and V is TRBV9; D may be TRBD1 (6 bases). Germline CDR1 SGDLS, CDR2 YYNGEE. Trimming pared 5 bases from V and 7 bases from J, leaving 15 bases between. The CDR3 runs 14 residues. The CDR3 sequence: CASSPPGTFEKLFF. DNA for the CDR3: TGTGCCAGCAGTCCTCCTGGGACATTTGAAAAACTGTTTTTT.

Here the CDR3 reads CASSSSGRAGTDTQYF. The DNA for the CDR3 is TGTGCCAGTAGTTCTAGCGGGAGGGCCGGCACAGATACGCAGTATTTT. The gene calls are TRBV19 and TRBJ2-3, with TRBD2 matching 12 bases. CDR3 length: 16 residues. Germline CDR1 reads LNHDA; CDR2 reads SQIVND (reference sequence). The V and J ends lost 5 bases and 1 base, in that order; junction bases with no gene match: 4. Full variable domain (missing parts from reference TRBV19 and TRBJ2-3): DGGITQSPKYLFRKEGQNVTLSCEQNLNHDAMYWYRQDPGQGLRLIYYSQIVNDFQKGDIAEGYSVSREKKESFPLTVTSAQKNPTAFYLCASSSSGRAGTDTQYFGPGTRLTVL.

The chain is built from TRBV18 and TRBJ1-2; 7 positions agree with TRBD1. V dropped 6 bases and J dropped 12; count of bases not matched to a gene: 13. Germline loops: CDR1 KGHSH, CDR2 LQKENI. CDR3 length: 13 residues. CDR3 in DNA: TGTGCCAGCTCGCCGGACAGGCCCAATCAGAACACCTTC. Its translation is CASSPDRPNQNTF.

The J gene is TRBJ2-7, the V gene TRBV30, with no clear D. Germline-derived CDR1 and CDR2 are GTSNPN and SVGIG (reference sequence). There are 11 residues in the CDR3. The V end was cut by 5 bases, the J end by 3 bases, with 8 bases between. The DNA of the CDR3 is TGTGCCTGGGGACGCATCTACGAGCAGTACTTC. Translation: CAWGRIYEQYF.

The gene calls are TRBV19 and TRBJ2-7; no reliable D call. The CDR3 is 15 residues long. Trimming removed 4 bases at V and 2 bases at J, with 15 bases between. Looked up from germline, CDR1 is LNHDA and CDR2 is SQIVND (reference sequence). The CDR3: CASSSLGSVTYEQYF. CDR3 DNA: TGTGCCAGTAGTAGTCTGGGGTCGGTCACCTACGAGCAGTACTTC.